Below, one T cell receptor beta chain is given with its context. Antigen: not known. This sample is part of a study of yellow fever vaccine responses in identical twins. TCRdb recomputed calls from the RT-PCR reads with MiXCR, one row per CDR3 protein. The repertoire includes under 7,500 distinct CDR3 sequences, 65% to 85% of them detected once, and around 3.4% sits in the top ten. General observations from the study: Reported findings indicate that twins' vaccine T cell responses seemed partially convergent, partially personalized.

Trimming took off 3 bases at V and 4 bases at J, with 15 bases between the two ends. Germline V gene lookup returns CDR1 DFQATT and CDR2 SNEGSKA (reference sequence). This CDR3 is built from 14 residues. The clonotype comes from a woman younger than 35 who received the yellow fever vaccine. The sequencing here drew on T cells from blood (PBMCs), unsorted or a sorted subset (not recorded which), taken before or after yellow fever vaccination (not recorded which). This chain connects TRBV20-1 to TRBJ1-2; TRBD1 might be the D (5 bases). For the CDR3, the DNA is TGCAGTGCTAGCCCCCAGGGTTCCCCCTATGGCTACACCTTC. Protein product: CSASPQGSPYGYTF.